This is a list of T cell receptor beta chains from one sample in a study of T cells in Graves' hyperthyroidism and ophthalmopathy. TCRdb recomputed calls from the multiplex PCR reads with MiXCR, one row per CDR3 protein. The sample yields under 400,000 distinct CDR3 sequences, around 17% seen once. Sequencing input: blood. The receptors here all came from a man younger than 40 with Graves' hyperthyroidism. Each CDR3 is given with its conserved first and last residue. The order of the fields is V gene, clone size, J gene, D gene, CDR3 protein, CDR3 DNA. The D gene is left open where the match is weak. For some rows the clone size is stated as once, few or many, or as a class when expanded; others skip it.

TRBV12-3/TRBV12-4	many	TRBJ1-1	.	CASRGGPGTEAFF	TGTGCCAGCAGGGGGGGACCCGGCACTGAAGCTTTCTTT
TRBV5-1	many	TRBJ2-3	.	CASSLTGRTDTQYF	TGCGCCAGCAGCTTGACAGGGAGGACAGATACGCAGTATTTT
TRBV7-3	many	TRBJ2-3	TRBD2	CASSAGLAGGQNTQYF	TGTGCCAGCAGCGCGGGACTAGCGGGAGGGCAAAATACGCAGTATTTT
TRBV4-2	few	TRBJ2-1	.	CASSQDLGDEQFF	TGTGCCAGCAGCCAAGATCTGGGGGATGAGCAGTTCTTC
TRBV6-1	few	TRBJ2-1	.	CASSSQGPWNEQFF	TGTGCCAGCAGTTCCCAGGGTCCTTGGAATGAGCAGTTCTTC
TRBV7-2	many	TRBJ2-1	TRBD2	CASSLGAGGPVYEQFF	TGTGCCAGCAGCTTAGGGGCGGGAGGGCCCGTTTATGAGCAGTTCTTC
TRBV27	many	TRBJ2-7	.	CASSLSGDNDYEQYF	TGTGCCAGCAGTTTATCTGGGGACAACGACTACGAGCAGTACTTC
TRBV18	few	TRBJ2-5	.	CASSPPPGQETQCF	TGTGCCAGCTCACCACCGCCGGGCCAAGAGACCCAGTGCTTC
TRBV3-1	many	TRBJ1-1	.	CASIRTGGTEAFF	TGTGCCAGCATTCGAACGGGGGGCACTGAAGCTTTCTTT
TRBV7-9	few	TRBJ2-2	.	CASSRITGELFF	TGTGCCAGCAGCCGAATAACCGGGGAGCTGTTTTTT
TRBV5-1	few	TRBJ2-3	.	CASQDSLQADTRYF	TGCGCCAGCCAGGACAGTCTACAGGCAGATACGCGGTATTTT
TRBV11-1	many	TRBJ2-1	.	CASSLEAGRWDEQFF	TGTGCCAGCAGCTTAGAGGCAGGTCGTTGGGATGAGCAGTTCTTC
TRBV6-9	.	TRBJ2-5	.	CASSYYDGNQETQYF	TGTGCCAGCAGTTACTATGACGGGAACCAAGAGACCCAGTACTTC
TRBV29-1	few	TRBJ1-1	.	CSFLWGGVDTEAFF	TGCAGCTTCCTGTGGGGGGGAGTAGACACTGAAGCTTTCTTT
TRBV28	many	TRBJ2-4	TRBD2	CASSFDAGTSGTNIQYF	TGTGCCAGCAGTTTCGACGCCGGGACTAGCGGGACCAACATTCAGTACTTC
TRBV19	.	TRBJ1-5	.	CASSITVGVRASPNQPQHF	TGTGCCAGTAGTATTACGGTAGGGGTAAGGGCCTCACCTAATCAGCCCCAGCATTTT
TRBV7-2	many	TRBJ2-7	.	CASSLTGPPVYEQYF	TGTGCCAGCAGCTTAACGGGCCCCCCGGTTTACGAGCAGTACTTC
TRBV28	once	TRBJ2-1	TRBD2	CASSWGLAVSYNEQFF	TGTGCCAGCAGTTGGGGACTAGCGGTCTCCTACAATGAGCAGTTCTTC
TRBV6-2/TRBV6-3	many	TRBJ2-3	.	CASSYNADTQYF	TGTGCCAGCAGTTACAACGCAGATACGCAGTATTTT
TRBV9	many	TRBJ2-5	.	CASSPYSTSSQETQYF	TGTGCCAGCAGCCCCTACAGTACCTCCAGCCAAGAGACCCAGTACTTC
TRBV19	few	TRBJ2-1	TRBD2	CASNLLGRSSEQFF	TGTGCCAGTAATCTACTCGGGAGGAGTAGTGAGCAGTTCTTC
TRBV29-1	few	TRBJ2-1	TRBD2	CSVEGLADTYNEQFF	TGCAGCGTTGAAGGACTAGCGGATACCTACAATGAGCAGTTCTTC
TRBV2	.	TRBJ2-7	TRBD2	CASRRTSGLSYEQYF	TGTGCCAGCAGACGGACTAGCGGGTTATCCTACGAGCAGTACTTC
TRBV28	.	TRBJ2-3	.	CASLGSGDWTDTQYF	TGTGCCAGTCTAGGTTCGGGAGATTGGACAGATACGCAGTATTTT
TRBV28	.	TRBJ2-1	TRBD2	CASSPPSGRSSYNEQFF	TGTGCCAGCAGTCCGCCTAGCGGGAGGAGCTCCTACAATGAGCAGTTCTTC